The 22 T cell receptor beta chains below come from one sample, sequenced in a study of cytomegalovirus exposure and HLA in healthy donors. Libraries were prepared by immunoSEQ multiplex PCR; TCRdb keeps only in-frame clonotypes and omits some of them. The data hold 200,000 to 300,000 clones, with approximately 83% observed a single time. Material for sequencing was PBMCs. These receptors were taken from a woman in her twenties or thirties in good health and CMV-seropositive.

This chain joins TRBV9 and TRBJ2-5, with D possibly being TRBD2 (6 bases). This CDR3 has 16 residues. V lost 0 bases, J lost 6 bases, and 18 bases lay in between. Germline lookup yields CDR1 SGDLS and CDR2 YYNGEE. CDR3 residues: CASSVGVGTGSKTQYF. The DNA for the CDR3 is TGTGCCAGCAGCGTAGGGGTAGGAACCGGGAGCAAGACCCAGTACTTC.

The rearrangement joins TRBV27 to TRBJ2-1; D remains ambiguous. This CDR3 has 15 residues. CDR1 is MNHEY and CDR2 is SMNVEV in the germline V gene (reference sequence). V was pared by 4 bases and J by 2 bases, with 12 bases between. The CDR3 is CASSSFAYTYNEQFF. DNA of the CDR3: TGTGCCAGCAGTTCTTTCGCGTATACCTACAATGAGCAGTTCTTC.

V gene TRBV10-2 combines with J gene TRBJ2-7; D ambiguous. Germline V gene lookup returns CDR1 WSHSY and CDR2 SAAADI. This CDR3 is 13 amino acids long. V dropped 6 bases and J dropped 7 bases, with 16 bases sitting between them. This CDR3 reads CASSYPGYGEQYF. CDR3 coding DNA: TGCGCCAGCAGCTACCCCGGCTACGGGGAGCAGTACTTC.

In DNA, the CDR3 is TGCGCCAGCAGTGCGACAGGGGGCACCGGGGAGCTGTTTTTT. This codes for CASSATGGTGELFF. The V and J genes are TRBV10-1 and TRBJ2-2; 9 nucleotides line up with TRBD1. This CDR3 spans 14 amino acids. The germline CDR1 and CDR2 sequences are WNHNN and SYGVQD (reference sequence). Germline trimming cut 4 bases from V and 4 bases from J; bases unmatched to any gene: 1.

The rearrangement links TRBV28 to TRBJ2-7; no clear D. The germline V gene has CDR1 MDHEN and CDR2 SYDVKM. Trimming pared 6 bases from V and 2 bases from J, leaving 17 bases between. The CDR3 is made up of 15 amino acids. CDR3 protein: CASSLVGNRPYEQYF. The CDR3 DNA follows: TGTGCCAGCAGCCTAGTCGGTAATCGCCCCTACGAGCAGTACTTC.

This sequence joins TRBV9 and TRBJ2-7; 9 nucleotides agree with TRBD1. Germline V gene data show CDR1 as SGDLS and CDR2 as YYNGEE. The CDR3 totals 15 residues. V shed 3 bases, J shed 0 bases, and the junction held 4 bases outside the gene matches. For the CDR3, the DNA is TGTGCCAGCAGCGGACAGGGGGGGAGCTCCTACGAGCAGTACTTC. Encoded protein: CASSGQGGSSYEQYF.

The chain carries TRBV28 and TRBJ1-5, with D possibly TRBD1 on 6 matching bases. The CDR3 has 16 residues. V lost 5 bases, J lost 6 bases, and 20 bases lay in between. Germline assignment: CDR1 MDHEN and CDR2 SYDVKM. In nucleotides, the CDR3 is TGTGCCAGCAGTCCGCCCGCGGGGGGGGCTGCTCAGCCCCAGCATTTT. This translates into CASSPPAGGAAQPQHF.

The chain carries TRBV5-4 and TRBJ2-7; TRBD1 aligns across 9 bases. The CDR3 contains 14 residues. The V gene's germline CDR1 is SGHNT and CDR2 YYREEE (reference sequence). V trimming: 4 bases; J trimming: 3 bases; junction bases outside the gene matches: 5. This chain's CDR3 is CASSPGQGYYEQYF. The CDR3 coding sequence is TGTGCCAGCAGCCCGGGACAGGGATACTACGAGCAGTACTTC.

About this clone itself: Other DNA sequences of this sample code for an identical CDR3. The chain recombines TRBV6-5 with TRBJ1-1; 7 nucleotides agree with TRBD1. The CDR3 covers 11 residues. In germline, CDR1 is MNHEY, CDR2 SVGAGI. The trim removed 6 bases at V and 7 bases at J, leaving 2 bases unmatched. CDR3 sequence reads: CASSRTGEAFF. The CDR3 region has the DNA TGTGCCAGCAGCCGGACAGGTGAAGCTTTCTTT.

This chain links TRBV28 with TRBJ2-2; 14 nucleotides agree with TRBD2. Germline V gives CDR1 MDHEN, CDR2 SYDVKM. V lost 4 bases, J lost 8 bases, and 9 bases stayed unmatched. This CDR3 contains 17 residues. This CDR3 reads CASSWTSGRMLPGELFF. The DNA for the CDR3 is TGTGCCAGCAGTTGGACTAGCGGGAGGATGCTTCCGGGGGAGCTGTTTTTT.

The chain links TRBV5-1 to TRBJ2-3; 8 nucleotides match TRBD1. V lost 0 bases and J lost 4; bases outside the gene matches: 7. The CDR3 totals 16 residues. The germline V gene has CDR1 SGHRS and CDR2 YFSETQ. In DNA, the CDR3 is TGCGCCAGCAGCTTGGACGGACAGGGACCCTCAGATACGCAGTATTTT. Encoded protein: CASSLDGQGPSDTQYF.

The chain links TRBV6-4 to TRBJ1-4; 9 bases align to TRBD1. In germline, CDR1 is MRHNA, CDR2 SNTAGT. Unmatched junction bases numbered 3, after V lost 2 bases and J lost 8 bases. The CDR3 contains 14 residues. The chain's CDR3 is CASSDGTGSEKLFF. As DNA, the CDR3 is TGTGCCAGCAGTGACGGGACAGGGAGCGAAAAACTGTTTTTT.

This clone was observed a handful of times. This chain connects TRBV7-2 to TRBJ2-1, with no clear D. Trimming shortened V by 5 bases and J by 0 bases, and 8 bases separated the two germline ends. Germline V gives CDR1 SGHTA, CDR2 FQGNSA. There are 14 residues in the CDR3. The CDR3 spells CASSASSSYNEQFF. DNA for the CDR3: TGTGCCAGCAGCGCATCGAGCTCCTACAATGAGCAGTTCTTC.

The chain combines TRBV6-5 with TRBJ2-1, with a weak D call TRBD2 (6 bases). The CDR3 has 16 residues. The germline gives CDR1 MNHEY, CDR2 SVGAGI. Trimming shortened V by 0 bases and J by 4 bases, and 13 bases separated the two germline ends. The CDR3 DNA follows: TGTGCCAGCAGTTACTCGTTGGCGGGGTTTTACAATGAGCAGTTCTTC. Translated: CASSYSLAGFYNEQFF.

The chain joins TRBV29-1 to TRBJ2-7; D is possibly TRBD1 (5 bases). This CDR3 has 12 residues. In germline, CDR1 is SQVTM, CDR2 ANQGSEA. Trimming left V 6 bases short and J 2 bases short, with 11 bases between. CDR3 region: CSVLDNTYEQYF. The CDR3 DNA sequence: TGCAGCGTACTGGACAACACCTACGAGCAGTACTTC.

This chain connects TRBV7-9 to TRBJ2-5; no firm D call. V lost 5 bases to trimming and J lost 1 base, with 8 bases between them. The V gene's germline CDR1 is SEHNR and CDR2 FQNEAQ (reference sequence). The CDR3 has 13 residues. In DNA, the CDR3 is TGTGCCAGCAGCCCACCGGGCCAAGAGACCCAGTACTTC. Amino acids: CASSPPGQETQYF.

With regard to this clone: The junction shows a germline mismatch at one end, possibly a read error. V gene TRBV7-7 combines with J gene TRBJ2-1; D may be TRBD2 (6 bases). This CDR3 contains 15 residues. Germline CDR1 reads SSHAT; CDR2 reads FNYEAQ (reference sequence). CDR3 region: CASSLTGSAYNEQFF. The CDR3 DNA follows: TGTGCTAGCAGCTTGACCGGGAGTGCCTACAATGAGCAGTTCTTC.

The chain recombines TRBV19 with TRBJ2-3, with TRBD1 identical over 9 bases. J lost 1 base, V lost 5 bases, and 4 bases had no gene match. Germline CDR1 LNHDA, CDR2 SQIVND (reference sequence). The CDR3 is 15 residues long. The CDR3 coding sequence is TGTGCCAGTAGTCCCCGGGACAGGGGCACAGATACGCAGTATTTT. This encodes CASSPRDRGTDTQYF.

This clone was counted only a few times. The rearrangement uses TRBV5-1 and TRBJ2-5; 10 bases fit TRBD2. Trimming at V came to 3 bases and at J to 0 bases, leaving 5 bases not matched to a gene. CDR3 length: 16 residues. Germline V gives CDR1 SGHRS, CDR2 YFSETQ. The CDR3 DNA is TGCGCCAGCAGCTGGACTAGCGGAGGGGACCAAGAGACCCAGTACTTC. It specifies CASSWTSGGDQETQYF.

This clone was recorded a few times. The chain combines TRBV6-1 with TRBJ1-1; no definite D call. From germline, CDR1 is MNHNS and CDR2 SASEGT. The CDR3 covers 12 residues. V gave up 3 bases and J gave up 11 bases, with 13 bases separating them. The CDR3 protein is CASSDHPTRAFF. CDR3 DNA: TGTGCCAGCAGTGATCACCCGACCAGGGCTTTCTTT.

The CDR3 DNA reads as TGTGCCAGCAGCGCGGACTCCTACAATGAGCAGTTCTTC. Translation gives CASSADSYNEQFF. The chain employs TRBV7-9 and TRBJ2-1; D not resolved. V was clipped by 5 bases and J by 0 bases, with 5 bases between them. From germline, CDR1 is SEHNR and CDR2 FQNEAQ (reference sequence). The CDR3 is made up of 13 amino acids.

About this clone itself: Additional DNA sequences in this sample encode the identical CDR3. The V and J genes are TRBV18 and TRBJ1-1, with TRBD1 identical over 7 bases. The CDR3 is made up of 12 amino acids. Germline V gene sequence: CDR1 KGHSH, CDR2 LQKENI. Germline trimming cut 3 bases from V and 6 bases from J; bases unmatched to any gene: 1. The CDR3 DNA follows: TGTGCCAGCTCACCTGACAGGGCTGAAGCTTTCTTT. Amino acid sequence: CASSPDRAEAFF.